The 15 T cell receptor beta chains presented below share a single source sample, sequenced in a study of blood T cells in healthy people across ages. Next came a second PCR, run for about 6 to 12 cycles, which used a sample-barcoded 5' primer along with a J-beta primer mix. Each CDR3 protein is one row after TCRdb ran MiXCR on the 5' RACE reads. This table holds around 1.5 million distinct CDR3 sequences, about 35% found once. The sequencing sample was made of blood. The receptors derive from a woman in her 30s in good health.

The V gene is TRBV3-1, the J gene TRBJ1-2; D call uncertain. Trimming took off 1 base at V and 6 bases at J, with 12 bases between the two ends. The length of the CDR3 is 14 residues. The V gene's germline CDR1 is LGHDT and CDR2 YNNKEL (reference sequence). The CDR3 DNA is TGTGCCAGCAGCCAAGTAAGGGCGAAGGATGGCTACACCTTC. Translation: CASSQVRAKDGYTF. Full variable domain (rest looked up from reference TRBV3-1 and TRBJ1-2): DTAVSQTPKYLVTQMGNDKSIKCEQNLGHDTMYWYKQDSKKFLKIMFSYNNKELIINETVPNRFSPKSPDKAHLNLHINSLELGDSAVYFCASSQVRAKDGYTFGSGTRLTVV.

This clonotype occurred many times. The gene calls are TRBV6-6 and TRBJ2-6, with D unclear. V lost 2 bases and J 2 bases, leaving 7 bases between the germline ends. The germline V gene has CDR1 MNHNY and CDR2 SVGAGI (reference sequence). This CDR3 comprises 15 residues. The DNA of the CDR3 is TGTGCCAGCAGTTACACAGCTACTGGGGCCAACGTCCTGACTTTC. Translating it yields CASSYTATGANVLTF.

This sequence joins TRBV7-8 and TRBJ2-5; D uncertain. The end of the DNA aligns better with TRBJ2-7, so the J call may be wrong. The CDR3 length is 13 residues. Per germline, CDR1 SGHVS and CDR2 FQNEAQ. The CDR3 sequence: CASSSNYSPEQYF. The CDR3 DNA reads as TGTGCCAGCAGCTCGAACTATTCTCCCGAGCAGTACTTC.

This CDR3 reads CASRSPSGRDYNEQFF. CDR3 nucleotide sequence: TGTGCCAGCAGGAGCCCTAGCGGGAGGGATTACAATGAGCAGTTCTTC. This chain uses TRBV6-6 with TRBJ2-1, with 12 bases aligning to TRBD2. Per the germline V gene, CDR1 is MNHNY and CDR2 is SVGAGI (reference sequence). This CDR3 is built from 16 residues. V lost 6 bases, J lost 4 bases, and 7 bases stayed unmatched.

This clonotype was detected a few times. The J gene is TRBJ1-4, the V gene TRBV24-1, with 7 bases fitting TRBD1. The germline gives CDR1 KGHDR, CDR2 SFDVKD. The CDR3 runs 13 residues. V lost 4 bases, J lost 7 bases, and 2 bases stayed unmatched. CDR3 amino acids: CATSEHRGEKLFF. CDR3 in DNA: TGTGCCACCAGTGAACACAGGGGTGAAAAACTGTTTTTT.

This rearrangement joins TRBV27 to TRBJ2-3; tentative D call: TRBD2 (6 bases). The germline V gene has CDR1 MNHEY and CDR2 SMNVEV (reference sequence). V lost 3 bases, J lost 2 bases, and 12 bases lay in between. The CDR3 consists of 15 residues. In DNA form, the CDR3 reads TGTGCCAGCAGTTTCTCGGGGGAGACCACAGATACGCAGTATTTT. Its translation is CASSFSGETTDTQYF.

The rearrangement uses TRBV7-9 and TRBJ1-5; no clear D gene. CDR1 is SEHNR, CDR2 FQNEAQ, per germline (reference sequence). Trimming shortened V by 1 base and J by 6 bases, and 4 bases separated the two germline ends. This CDR3 spans 12 amino acids. CDR3 amino acids: CASSLGLQPQHF. In nucleotides, the CDR3 is TGTGCCAGCAGCTTAGGTCTTCAGCCCCAGCATTTT. The whole variable domain, filled in from reference TRBV7-9 and TRBJ1-5, reads DTGVSQNPRHKITKRGQNVTFRCDPISEHNRLYWYRQTLGQGPEFLTYFQNEAQLEKSRLLSDRFSAERPKGSFSTLEIQRTEQGDSAMYLCASSLGLQPQHFGDGTRLSIL.

The chain couples TRBV27 to TRBJ2-1, with D possibly being TRBD1 or TRBD2 (5 bases each). Trimming stripped 4 bases from V and 1 base from J, with 17 bases between. CDR1 is MNHEY, CDR2 SMNVEV, per germline (reference sequence). The length of the CDR3 is 17 residues. CDR3 protein: CASSYLRGGNSYNEQFF. In DNA, the CDR3 is TGTGCCAGCAGTTACTTGAGGGGTGGCAATTCCTACAATGAGCAGTTCTTC.

Concerning this clonotype itself: An end of the junction does not agree with germline; a read error may underlie this. This rearrangement joins TRBV6-5 to TRBJ2-7; D is possibly TRBD1 or TRBD2 (5 bases each). This CDR3 region has 13 residues. CDR1 is MNHEY and CDR2 is SVGAGI in the germline V gene. CDR3 nucleotide sequence: TGTGCCAGCAGTCGAGGGACGGCTTACGAGCGGTACTTC. Translation: CASSRGTAYERYF.

Remarks on this clonotype: Just one base apart from a much larger clone, this may be a read error. The chain links TRBV2 to TRBJ2-7, with D possibly being TRBD2 (6 bases). V lost 6 bases and J lost 3, with 9 bases in between. The germline gives CDR1 SNHLY, CDR2 FYNNEI. The CDR3 is made up of 12 amino acids. The CDR3 sequence is CASSRGIYEQYF. DNA for the CDR3: TGTGCCAGCAGCCGGGGGATCTACGAGCAGTACTTC.

Remarks on this clonotype: One junction end does not reproduce the germline sequence, and a read error may be involved. This chain joins TRBV6-5 and TRBJ2-6; D possibly uses TRBD1 or TRBD2 (6 bases each). This CDR3 is 15 amino acids long. Germline assignment: CDR1 MNHEY and CDR2 SVGAGI. CDR3 bases: TGTGCCAGCAGGCACGGGGGCTCTGGGGCCAACGTCCGGACTTTC. It yields the protein CASRHGGSGANVRTF.

This clonotype was counted at least ten times. This sequence joins TRBV4-2 and TRBJ2-3; D may correspond to TRBD1 or TRBD2 (5 bases each). CDR3 length: 16 amino acids. The germline V gene encodes CDR1 LGHNA and CDR2 YNFKEQ. V was shortened by 0 bases and J by 5 bases, with 15 bases between the two germline ends. The CDR3 loop is CASSQDLRDRRDTQYF. The CDR3 DNA is TGTGCCAGCAGCCAAGATCTAAGGGACCGGAGAGATACGCAGTATTTT.

The chain couples TRBV5-1 to TRBJ1-2; TRBD1 is a possible D gene (6 bases). CDR1 SGHRS and CDR2 YFSETQ come from the germline V gene. The germline V and J ends were trimmed by 4 bases and 6 bases, with 16 bases remaining between them. The CDR3 length is 14 residues. The CDR3 DNA reads as TGCGCCAGCAGCATAATACAGGGATCGGATGGCTACACCTTC. It is translated as CASSIIQGSDGYTF.

Worth noting for this clonotype: A much larger clonotype is one base distant, so this may be a read error. The rearrangement links TRBV9 to TRBJ1-1; no definite D call. Between the trimmed V and J ends, which lost 4 bases and 4 bases, there was a span of 11 bases. The CDR3 runs to 13 residues. Per germline, CDR1 SGDLS and CDR2 YYNGEE. CDR3 sequence: CASSPTWGTEAFF. As DNA, the CDR3 is TGTGCCAGCAGCCCCACCTGGGGCACTGAAGCTTTCTTT.

The chain carries TRBV24-1 and TRBJ2-3, with TRBD1 matching over 7 bases. The CDR3 loop spans 16 amino acids. The V and J ends lost 4 bases and 4 bases, in that order; junction bases with no gene match: 10. The germline V gene encodes CDR1 KGHDR and CDR2 SFDVKD. This CDR3 is CATSEGDRGVADTQYF. CDR3 sequence (DNA): TGTGCCACCAGTGAAGGGGACAGAGGGGTCGCAGATACGCAGTATTTT.